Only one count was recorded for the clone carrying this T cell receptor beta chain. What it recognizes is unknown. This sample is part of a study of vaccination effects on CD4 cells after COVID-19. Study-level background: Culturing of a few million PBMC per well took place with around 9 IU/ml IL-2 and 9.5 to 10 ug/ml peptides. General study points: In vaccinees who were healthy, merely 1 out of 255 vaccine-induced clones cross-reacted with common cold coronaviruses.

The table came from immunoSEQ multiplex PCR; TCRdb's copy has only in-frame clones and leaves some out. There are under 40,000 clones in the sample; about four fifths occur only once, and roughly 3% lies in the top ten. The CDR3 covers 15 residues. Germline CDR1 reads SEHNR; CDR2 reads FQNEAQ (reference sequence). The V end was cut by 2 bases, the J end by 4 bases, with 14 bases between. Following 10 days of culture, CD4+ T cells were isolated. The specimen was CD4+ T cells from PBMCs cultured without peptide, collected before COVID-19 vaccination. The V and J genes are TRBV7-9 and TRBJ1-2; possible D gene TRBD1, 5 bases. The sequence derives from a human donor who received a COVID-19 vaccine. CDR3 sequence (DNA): TGTGCCAGCAGCTTAAAGCAGGGAAATGTCTATGGCTACACCTTC. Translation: CASSLKQGNVYGYTF.